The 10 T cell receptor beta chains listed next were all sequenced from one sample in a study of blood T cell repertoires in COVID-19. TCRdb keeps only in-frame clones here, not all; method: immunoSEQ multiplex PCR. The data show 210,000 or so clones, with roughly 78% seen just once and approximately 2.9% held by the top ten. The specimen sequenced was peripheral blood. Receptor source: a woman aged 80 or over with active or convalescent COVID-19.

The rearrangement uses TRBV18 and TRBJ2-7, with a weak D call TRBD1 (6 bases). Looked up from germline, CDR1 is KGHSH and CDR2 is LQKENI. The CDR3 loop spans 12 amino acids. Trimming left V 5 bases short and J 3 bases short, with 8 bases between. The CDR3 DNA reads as TGTGCCAGCTCAAAGGACAGCTACGAGCAGTACTTC. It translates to CASSKDSYEQYF.

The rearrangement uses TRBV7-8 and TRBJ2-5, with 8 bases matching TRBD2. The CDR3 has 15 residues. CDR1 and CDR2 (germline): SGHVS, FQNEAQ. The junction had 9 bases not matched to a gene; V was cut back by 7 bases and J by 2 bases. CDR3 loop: CASKIRGGVQETQYF. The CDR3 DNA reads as TGTGCCAGCAAAATTCGGGGGGGGGTTCAAGAGACCCAGTACTTC.

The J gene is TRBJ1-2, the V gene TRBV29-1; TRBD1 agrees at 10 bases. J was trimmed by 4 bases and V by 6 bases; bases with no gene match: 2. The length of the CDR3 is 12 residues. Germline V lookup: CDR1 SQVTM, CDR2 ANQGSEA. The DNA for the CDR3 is TGCAGCGTCGGACAGGGGGGCTATGGCTACACCTTC. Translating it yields CSVGQGGYGYTF.

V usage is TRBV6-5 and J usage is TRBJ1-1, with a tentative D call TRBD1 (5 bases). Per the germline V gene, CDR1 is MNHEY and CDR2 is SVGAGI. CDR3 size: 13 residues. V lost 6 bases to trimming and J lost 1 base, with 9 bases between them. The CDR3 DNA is TGTGCCAGCAGAGGGGCAACGAACACTGAAGCTTTCTTT. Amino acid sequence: CASRGATNTEAFF.

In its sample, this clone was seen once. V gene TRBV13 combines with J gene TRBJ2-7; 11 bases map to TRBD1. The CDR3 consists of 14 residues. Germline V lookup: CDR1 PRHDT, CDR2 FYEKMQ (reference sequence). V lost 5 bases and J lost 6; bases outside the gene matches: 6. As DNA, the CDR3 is TGTGCCAGCAGCCCGAGGACAGGGGGCTTCGAGCAGTACTTC. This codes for CASSPRTGGFEQYF.

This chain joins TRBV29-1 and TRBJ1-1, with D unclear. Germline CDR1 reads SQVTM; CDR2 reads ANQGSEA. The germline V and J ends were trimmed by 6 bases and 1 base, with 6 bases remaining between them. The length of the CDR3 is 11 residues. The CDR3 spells CSVPGNTEAFF. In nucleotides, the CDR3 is TGCAGCGTCCCCGGGAACACTGAAGCTTTCTTT. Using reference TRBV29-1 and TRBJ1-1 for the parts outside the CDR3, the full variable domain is SAVISQKPSRDICQRGTSLTIQCQVDSQVTMMFWYRQQPGQSLTLIATANQGSEATYESGFVIDKFPISRPNLTFSTLTVSNMSPEDSSIYLCSVPGNTEAFFGQGTRLTVV.

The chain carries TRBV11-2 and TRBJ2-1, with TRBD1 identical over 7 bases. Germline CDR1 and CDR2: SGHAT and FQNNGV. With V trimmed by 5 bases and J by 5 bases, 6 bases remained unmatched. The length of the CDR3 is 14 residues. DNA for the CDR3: TGTGCCAGCAGCCCCAGACAGGGTCACAATGAGCAGTTCTTC. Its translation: CASSPRQGHNEQFF.

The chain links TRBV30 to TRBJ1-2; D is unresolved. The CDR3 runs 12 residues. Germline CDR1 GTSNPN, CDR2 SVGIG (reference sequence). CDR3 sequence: CGLWQYGGGYTF. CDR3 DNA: TGTGGGTTGTGGCAGTACGGCGGTGGCTACACCTTC.

The CDR3 DNA is TGTGCCAGCAGCTTGATTAGCGGTACAGATACGCAGTATTTT. It specifies CASSLISGTDTQYF. This rearrangement joins TRBV9 to TRBJ2-3; D perhaps matches TRBD2 (6 bases). CDR3 length: 14 residues. V was trimmed by 4 bases and J by 3 bases, leaving 12 bases between them. Germline V gene sequence: CDR1 SGDLS, CDR2 YYNGEE.

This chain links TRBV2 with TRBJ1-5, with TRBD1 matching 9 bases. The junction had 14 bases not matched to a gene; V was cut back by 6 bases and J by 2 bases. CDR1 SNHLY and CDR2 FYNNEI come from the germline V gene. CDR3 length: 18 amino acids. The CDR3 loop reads CASSGDRAFTTGNQPQHF. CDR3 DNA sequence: TGTGCCAGCAGCGGGGACAGGGCCTTCACTACTGGCAATCAGCCCCAGCATTTT.